Detailed here is one TCR beta chain. Here immunoSEQ multiplex PCR was the method, and the copy in TCRdb shows in-frame clones only, minus some. The sample has about 44,000 clones; about 90% are singletons. CDR1 and CDR2 from the germline V gene are SQVTM and ANQGSEA. The CDR3 length is 14 residues. J lost 2 bases, V lost 5 bases, and 6 bases had no gene match. This sample was taken from a study of T cell changes during pregnancy in multiple sclerosis. The rearrangement links TRBV29-1 to TRBJ2-5; 9 bases fit TRBD2. Here the sequenced sample was CD4+ T cells from peripheral blood mononuclear cells, taken in the third trimester of pregnancy. This clonotype was obtained from a female donor with multiple sclerosis, enrolled in a pregnancy study. The CDR3 protein is CSVYSGSGQETQYF. CDR3 DNA sequence: TGCAGCGTTTATAGCGGGAGCGGGCAAGAGACCCAGTACTTC.